Sequencing of this T cell receptor beta chain was carried out in a study of human CD8 memory T cell subsets (dated by TCRdb to about 2020). Background on the whole study: To assess clonal relationships, the TCRbeta repertoires of stem-like (TSTEM), progenitor exhausted-like (TPEX) and effector memory CD8+ T cell subsets were compared. TCRbeta repertoires were obtained from TSTEM, TPEX and effector memory subsets contributed by each of about 6 donors. General findings and caveats noted by the study authors: Chao1 estimates suggested greater repertoire diversity in TSTEM than in TPEX subsets, potentially reflecting a broader range of specificities. Although both stem-like subsets shared clonotypes with effector memory cells, the overlap between TSTEM and TPEX repertoires was minimal, suggesting distinct antigen spectra for the TSTEM and TPEX subsets. Normalized Shannon-Wiener diversity was similarly high in TSTEM and TPEX subsets, while effector memory subsets were less diverse by comparison. Only TCRbeta chains were sequenced, and repertoire comparisons rested on over five donors tested with paired t-tests and Bonferroni correction.

Density gradient separation was used to isolate peripheral blood mononuclear cells from healthy donor buffy coats. In the study, total CD8+ T cells were enriched by negative magnetic separation with EasySep or MojoSort CD8+ T cell isolation kits. For each subset, total RNA was extracted using an RNeasy Mini Kit from duplicate vials of over 120,000 sorted CD8+ T cells. PBMCs were used either fresh or after being cryopreserved in fetal bovine serum containing approximately 10% DMSO. Fluorescence-activated cell sorting on a FACSAria III was used to sort CD8+ T cell subsets to purity. With regard to this clonotype: Its cognate antigen has yet to be identified.

A Human TCR Profiling Kit was used to prepare UMI-labeled 5' RACE TCRbeta libraries. Every TCRbeta library was prepared in parallel with an identical number of PCR cycles. Processing in the source paper ran as follows. Between about 2,600 and 20,000 functional CDR3beta clonotypes were contained in each TCRbeta library. MIGEC 1.2.9 handled UMI extraction and consensus assembly, with a minimum of three reads required per UMI. In-frame CDR3beta repertoires were extracted with MiXCR 3.0.3. Each sample was downsampled to 42,000 randomly selected UMIs before diversity metrics were calculated in VDJtools 1.2.1. For each sample pair, the repertoire overlap metrics D, R and F2 were calculated in VDJtools using the top 3,000 clones. After TCRdb reprocessed the reads, each CDR3 protein sequence was kept as one row, without DNA. TCRdb, not the original authors, processed these V and J calls. Per the sample table, the count is about 10,000 distinct CDR3 sequences. The top ten hold over 8.5% of the sample.

The specimen was CD8+ T cells from PBMCs. The receptor's source is a human donor in good health.

The CDR3 protein is CASSLMGPARSGYTF. Recombination linked TRBV7-9 to TRBJ1-2. The CDR3 goes from the cysteine to the phenylalanine over 15 residues. No DNA accompanies this entry. From a lookup of the germline V gene (reference sequence), CDR1 and CDR2 are SEHNR and FQNEAQ. Reference TRBV7-9 and TRBJ1-2 genes cover what lies past the CDR3, so the full variable domain is DTGVSQNPRHKITKRGQNVTFRCDPISEHNRLYWYRQTLGQGPEFLTYFQNEAQLEKSRLLSDRFSAERPKGSFSTLEIQRTEQGDSAMYLCASSLMGPARSGYTFGSGTRLTVV.